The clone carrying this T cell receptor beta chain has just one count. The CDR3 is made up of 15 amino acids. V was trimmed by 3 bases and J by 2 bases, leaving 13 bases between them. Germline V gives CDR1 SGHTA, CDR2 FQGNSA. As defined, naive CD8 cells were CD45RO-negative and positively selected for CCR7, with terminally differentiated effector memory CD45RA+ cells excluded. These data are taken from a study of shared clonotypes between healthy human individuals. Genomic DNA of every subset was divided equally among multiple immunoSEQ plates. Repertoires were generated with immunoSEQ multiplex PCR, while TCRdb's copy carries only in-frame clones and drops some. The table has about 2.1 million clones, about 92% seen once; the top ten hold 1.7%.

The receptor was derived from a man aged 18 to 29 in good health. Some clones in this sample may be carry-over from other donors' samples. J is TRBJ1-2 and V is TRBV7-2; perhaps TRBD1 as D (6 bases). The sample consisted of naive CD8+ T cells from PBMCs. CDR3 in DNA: TGTGCCAGCAGCTTCGGGGGCAGGGCCAACTATGGCTACACCTTC. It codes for CASSFGGRANYGYTF.